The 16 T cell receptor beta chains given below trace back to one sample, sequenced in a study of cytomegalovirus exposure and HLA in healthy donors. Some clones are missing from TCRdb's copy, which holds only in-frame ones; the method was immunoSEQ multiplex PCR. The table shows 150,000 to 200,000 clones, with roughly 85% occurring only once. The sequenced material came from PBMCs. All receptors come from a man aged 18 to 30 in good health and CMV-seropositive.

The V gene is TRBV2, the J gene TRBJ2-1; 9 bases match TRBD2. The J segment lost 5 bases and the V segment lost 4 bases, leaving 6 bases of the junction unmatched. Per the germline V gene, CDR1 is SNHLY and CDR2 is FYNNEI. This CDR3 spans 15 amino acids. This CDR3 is CASSGLSSGDNEQFF. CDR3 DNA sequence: TGTGCCAGCAGTGGTCTCTCTAGCGGGGACAATGAGCAGTTCTTC. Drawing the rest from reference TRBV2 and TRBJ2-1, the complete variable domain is EPEVTQTPSHQVTQMGQEVILRCVPISNHLYFYWYRQILGQKVEFLVSFYNNEISEKSEIFDDQFSVERPDGSNFTLKIRSTKLEDSAMYFCASSGLSSGDNEQFFGPGTRLTVL.

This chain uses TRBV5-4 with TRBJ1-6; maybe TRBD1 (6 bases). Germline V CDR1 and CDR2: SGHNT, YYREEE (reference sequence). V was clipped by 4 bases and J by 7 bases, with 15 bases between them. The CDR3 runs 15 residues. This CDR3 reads CASSRTGRGNSPLHF. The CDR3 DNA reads TGTGCCAGCAGCCGCACAGGGAGAGGGAATTCACCCCTCCACTTT.

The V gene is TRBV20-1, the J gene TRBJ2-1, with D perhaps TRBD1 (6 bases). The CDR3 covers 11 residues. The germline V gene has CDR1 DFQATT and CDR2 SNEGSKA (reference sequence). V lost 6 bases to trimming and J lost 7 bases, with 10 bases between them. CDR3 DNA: TGCAGTGCCGGGCAGGGGAATGAGCAGTTCTTC. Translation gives CSAGQGNEQFF.

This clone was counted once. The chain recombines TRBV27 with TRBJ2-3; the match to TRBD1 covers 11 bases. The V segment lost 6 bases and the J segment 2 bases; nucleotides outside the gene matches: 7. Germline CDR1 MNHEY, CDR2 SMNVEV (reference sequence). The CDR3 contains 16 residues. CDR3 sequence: CASRLGDRGITDTQYF. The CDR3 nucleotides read TGTGCCAGCAGATTAGGGGACAGGGGGATCACAGATACGCAGTATTTT.

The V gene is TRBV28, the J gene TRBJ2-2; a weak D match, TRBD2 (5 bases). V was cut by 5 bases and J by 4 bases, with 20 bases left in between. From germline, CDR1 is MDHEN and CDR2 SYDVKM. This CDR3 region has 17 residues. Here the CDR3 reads CASSPRRSEDFTGELFF. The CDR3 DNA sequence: TGTGCCAGCAGTCCCCGGAGATCGGAGGACTTCACCGGGGAGCTGTTTTTT.

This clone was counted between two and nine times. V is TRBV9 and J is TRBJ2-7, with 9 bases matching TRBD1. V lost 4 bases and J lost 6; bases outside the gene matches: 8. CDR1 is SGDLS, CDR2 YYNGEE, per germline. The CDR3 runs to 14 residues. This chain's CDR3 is CASSPGTGRGEQYF. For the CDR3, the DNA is TGTGCCAGCAGCCCCGGGACAGGGAGAGGCGAGCAGTACTTC. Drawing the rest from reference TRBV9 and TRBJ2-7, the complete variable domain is DSGVTQTPKHLITATGQRVTLRCSPRSGDLSVYWYQQSLDQGLQFLIQYYNGEERAKGNILERFSAQQFPDLHSELNLSSLELGDSALYFCASSPGTGRGEQYFGPGTRLTVT.

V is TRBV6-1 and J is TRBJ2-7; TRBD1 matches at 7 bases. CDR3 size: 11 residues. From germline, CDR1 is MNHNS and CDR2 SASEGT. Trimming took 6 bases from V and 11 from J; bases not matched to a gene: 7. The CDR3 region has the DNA TGTGCCAGCAGACACGACAGGGATGAGTACTTC. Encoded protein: CASRHDRDEYF.

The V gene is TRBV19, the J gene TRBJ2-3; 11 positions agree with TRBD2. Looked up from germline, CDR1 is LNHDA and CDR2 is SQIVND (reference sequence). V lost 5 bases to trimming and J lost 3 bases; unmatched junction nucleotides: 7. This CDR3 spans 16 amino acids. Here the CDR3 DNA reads TGTGCCAGTAGTGTACCTAGCGGGGGGACTACAGATACGCAGTATTTT. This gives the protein CASSVPSGGTTDTQYF.

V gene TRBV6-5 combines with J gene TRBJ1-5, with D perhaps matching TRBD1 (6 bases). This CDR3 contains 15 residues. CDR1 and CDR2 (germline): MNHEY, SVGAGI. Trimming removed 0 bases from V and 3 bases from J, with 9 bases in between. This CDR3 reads CASSYSGQNNQPQHF. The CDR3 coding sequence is TGTGCCAGCAGTTACTCCGGACAGAACAATCAGCCCCAGCATTTT.

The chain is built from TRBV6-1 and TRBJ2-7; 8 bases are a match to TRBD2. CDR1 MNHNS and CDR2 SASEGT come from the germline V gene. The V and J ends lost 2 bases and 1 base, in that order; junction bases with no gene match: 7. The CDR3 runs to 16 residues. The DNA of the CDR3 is TGTGCCAGCAGTGAAATAGCGGGATTGGTGTCCTACGAGCAGTACTTC. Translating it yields CASSEIAGLVSYEQYF.

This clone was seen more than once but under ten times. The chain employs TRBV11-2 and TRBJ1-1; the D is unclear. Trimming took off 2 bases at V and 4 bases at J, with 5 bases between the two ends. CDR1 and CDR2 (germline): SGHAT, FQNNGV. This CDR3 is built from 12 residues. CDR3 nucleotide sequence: TGTGCCAGCAGCTTATGGCTCACTGAAGCTTTCTTT. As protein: CASSLWLTEAFF.

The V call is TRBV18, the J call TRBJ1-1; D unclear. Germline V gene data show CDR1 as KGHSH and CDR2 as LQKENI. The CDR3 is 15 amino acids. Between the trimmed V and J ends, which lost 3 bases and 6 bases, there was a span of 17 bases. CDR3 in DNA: TGTGCCAGCTCACCCCTCTCGGGTCTACGGCCTGAAGCTTTCTTT. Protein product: CASSPLSGLRPEAFF.

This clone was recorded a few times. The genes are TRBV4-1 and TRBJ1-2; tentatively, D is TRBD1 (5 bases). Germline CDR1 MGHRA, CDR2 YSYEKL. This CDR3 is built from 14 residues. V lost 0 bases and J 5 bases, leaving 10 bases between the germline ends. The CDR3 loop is CASSQETGLYGYTF. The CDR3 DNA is TGCGCCAGCAGCCAAGAAACAGGCCTTTATGGCTACACCTTC.

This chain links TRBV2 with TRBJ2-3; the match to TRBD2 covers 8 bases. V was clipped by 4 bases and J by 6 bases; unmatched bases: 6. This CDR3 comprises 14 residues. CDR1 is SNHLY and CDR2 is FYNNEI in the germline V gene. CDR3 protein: CASSVLAVEDTQYF. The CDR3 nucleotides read TGTGCCAGCAGTGTACTAGCGGTAGAGGATACGCAGTATTTT.

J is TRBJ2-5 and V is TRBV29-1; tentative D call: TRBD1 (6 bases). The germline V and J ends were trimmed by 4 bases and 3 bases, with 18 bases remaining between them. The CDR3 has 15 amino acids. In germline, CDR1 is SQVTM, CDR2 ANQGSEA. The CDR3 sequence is CSVGLGRGMEETQYF. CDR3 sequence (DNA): TGCAGCGTTGGGCTAGGCAGGGGCATGGAAGAGACCCAGTACTTC. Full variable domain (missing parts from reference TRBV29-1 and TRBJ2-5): SAVISQKPSRDICQRGTSLTIQCQVDSQVTMMFWYRQQPGQSLTLIATANQGSEATYESGFVIDKFPISRPNLTFSTLTVSNMSPEDSSIYLCSVGLGRGMEETQYFGPGTRLLVL.

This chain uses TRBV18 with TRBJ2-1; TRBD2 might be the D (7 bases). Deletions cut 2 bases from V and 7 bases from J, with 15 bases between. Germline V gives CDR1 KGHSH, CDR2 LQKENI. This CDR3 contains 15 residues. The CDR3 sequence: CASSPMRGPRNEQFF. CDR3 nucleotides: TGTGCCAGCTCACCAATGCGGGGGCCGAGGAATGAGCAGTTCTTC. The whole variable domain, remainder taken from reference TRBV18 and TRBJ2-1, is NAGVMQNPRHLVRRRGQEARLRCSPMKGHSHVYWYRQLPEEGLKFMVYLQKENIIDESGMPKERFSAEFPKEGPSILRIQQVVRGDSAAYFCASSPMRGPRNEQFFGPGTRLTVL.